This T cell receptor (beta chain) was sequenced during a study of cytomegalovirus exposure and HLA in healthy donors. Overall study: The same platform as the 500 to 700 first-cohort repertoires was used for the 100 to 150 validation repertoires, a later analysis reported.

Findings of the study overall: Reported results showed that the classifier diagnosed cytomegalovirus status with high specificity and sensitivity. Altogether, about 160 TCR beta chains were recorded as cytomegalovirus-associated. Most TCR sequences were rare, but some public TCRs occurred in many donors.

The protocol was immunoSEQ multiplex PCR, while the TCRdb copy is restricted to in-frame clones and leaves out a portion. Of over 130,000 clones in the sample, around 86% were seen once. To note about this clone: Its antigen is not identified.

Germline CDR1 and CDR2: KGHSH and LQKENI. Germline trimming cut 3 bases from V and 4 bases from J; bases unmatched to any gene: 1. This CDR3 has 13 amino acids. V and J are TRBV18 and TRBJ1-2; TRBD1 matches at 8 bases. The clonotype comes from a young man in good health and CMV-seropositive. The specimen sequenced was PBMCs. CDR3 region: CASSPGQAYGYTF. CDR3 sequence (DNA): TGTGCCAGCTCACCGGGACAGGCCTATGGCTACACCTTC.